This entry is about one T cell receptor (beta chain). This table comes from immunoSEQ multiplex PCR, and its TCRdb copy is limited to in-frame clones, with some not included. The sample lists approximately 40,000 clones; roughly 90% were seen once. The sample originates from a study of T cell changes during pregnancy in multiple sclerosis. Germline CDR1 is SGHDT and CDR2 is YYEEEE. Deletions cut 2 bases from V and 4 bases from J, with 16 bases between. The length of the CDR3 is 15 residues. This clonotype was obtained from a female donor with multiple sclerosis, enrolled in a pregnancy study. Sequenced here: CD4+ T cells from peripheral blood mononuclear cells, sampled before pregnancy. This chain joins TRBV5-6 and TRBJ2-7, with a weak D call TRBD2 (5 bases). The CDR3 region is CASSLSSGILYEQYF. The CDR3 region has the DNA TGTGCCAGCAGCTTAAGTTCGGGGATCCTTTACGAGCAGTACTTC.